The next 18 T cell receptor beta chains were all read from a single sample in a study of CXCR3-negative and CXCR3-positive naive CD8 T cells. Study-wide results and caveats: Naive cells positive for CXCR3 carried more hydrophobic TRB CDR3s than CXCR3-negative ones.

The method, 5' RACE with UMI labels, was used to prepare the TRB cDNA libraries. From its re-call of the 5' RACE reads, TCRdb lists each CDR3 protein once, without DNA. The specimen's table records 60,000 to 70,000 distinct CDR3 sequences. These receptors have no known antigen. Material: naive CXCR3+ CD8+ T cells from blood. Noted subset: CD45RO-CCR7+CD27+CD95- naive CD8+ T cells expressing CXCR3 (TNR3+). These receptors were collected from a human donor in good health. Some clones in this sample may be carry-over from other donors' samples.

The rearrangement links TRBV28 to TRBJ2-7; TCRdb lists TRBD1, though no DNA is available to test this call. The CDR3 contains 14 residues. The germline V gene has CDR1 MDHEN and CDR2 SYDVKM. The CDR3 here is CASSLFPDTYEQYF.

V is TRBV12-3 or TRBV12-4 and J is TRBJ2-1; TCRdb's assignment of TRBD2 cannot be checked, as there is no DNA. The CDR3 is 13 amino acids. The CDR3 loop reads CASSLDWYNEQFF.

The CDR3 protein is CASSFSATSGGYTDTQYF. The rearrangement links TRBV6-4 to TRBJ2-3; as DNA is missing, the TRBD2 call by TCRdb cannot be tested. Germline V gene data show CDR1 as MRHNA and CDR2 as SNTAGT. This CDR3 comprises 18 residues.

This chain links TRBV3-1 with TRBJ2-1; TCRdb proposes TRBD2, but this gene call is untestable without DNA. CDR1 LGHDT and CDR2 YNNKEL come from the germline V gene (reference sequence). The CDR3 spans 14 residues. The CDR3 protein is CASSQGLSYNEQFF.

The J gene is TRBJ2-2, the V gene TRBV4-2; without DNA, the TCRdb call of TRBD1 cannot be checked. Germline CDR1 is LGHNA and CDR2 is YNFKEQ. CDR3 size: 16 residues. The CDR3 here is CASSQVGGGGTGELFF.

The rearrangement uses TRBV7-9 and TRBJ2-1. The germline V gene encodes CDR1 SEHNR and CDR2 FQNEAQ (reference sequence). The CDR3 is 16 residues long. This CDR3 reads CASSLAVSSSYNEQFF. Combining the CDR3 with reference TRBV7-9 and TRBJ2-1 gives the whole variable domain DTGVSQNPRHKITKRGQNVTFRCDPISEHNRLYWYRQTLGQGPEFLTYFQNEAQLEKSRLLSDRFSAERPKGSFSTLEIQRTEQGDSAMYLCASSLAVSSSYNEQFFGPGTRLTVL.

The chain couples TRBV6-6 to TRBJ2-2; TCRdb calls TRBD2, which cannot be checked without DNA. The V gene's germline CDR1 is MNHNY and CDR2 SVGAGI (reference sequence). The CDR3 runs 17 residues. The CDR3 sequence is CASSYSPAGVNTGELFF.

This chain links TRBV12-3 or TRBV12-4 with TRBJ2-1; the TCRdb D gene call, TRBD1, has no DNA to confirm it. There are 13 residues in the CDR3. Here the CDR3 reads CASSFGTGVEQFF.

The chain recombines TRBV4-3 with TRBJ2-2; the D call from TCRdb, TRBD1, cannot be confirmed without DNA. This CDR3 is built from 14 residues. Germline CDR1 is LGHNA and CDR2 is YSLEER. CDR3 amino acids: CASSHGQNTGELFF.

The V call is TRBV10-3, the J call TRBJ2-7; the D gene TCRdb calls, TRBD1, cannot be checked with no DNA. Germline V lookup: CDR1 ENHRY, CDR2 SYGVKD. The CDR3 loop spans 16 amino acids. The CDR3 spells CAISEFFAGPSYEQYF.

The chain recombines TRBV15 with TRBJ2-7; the D call of TRBD2 rests on TCRdb alone, since no DNA is present to check it. The CDR3 consists of 16 residues. Looked up from germline, CDR1 is LNHNV and CDR2 is YYDKDF (reference sequence). The CDR3 is CATGSPGAAPLYEQYF. Drawing the rest from reference TRBV15 and TRBJ2-7, the complete variable domain is DAMVIQNPRYQVTQFGKPVTLSCSQTLNHNVMYWYQQKSSQAPKLLFHYYDKDFNNEADTPDNFQSRRPNTSFCFLDIRSPGLGDTAMYLCATGSPGAAPLYEQYFGPGTRLTVT.

This chain joins TRBV6-5 and TRBJ2-1; TCRdb picks TRBD2, but there is no DNA to check that call. Germline CDR1 reads MNHEY; CDR2 reads SVGAGI. The CDR3 has 15 amino acids. The CDR3 sequence: CASSPGVSGHNEQFF.

The chain recombines TRBV7-9 with TRBJ1-6; TCRdb calls TRBD1, which cannot be checked without DNA. The germline V gene has CDR1 SEHNR and CDR2 FQNEAQ (reference sequence). CDR3 length: 15 residues. The CDR3: CASSHKRPGSSPLHF.

This sequence joins TRBV18 and TRBJ1-4; TCRdb proposes TRBD1, but this gene call is untestable without DNA. The length of the CDR3 is 17 residues. Germline V gene sequence: CDR1 KGHSH, CDR2 LQKENI. The CDR3 region is CASSPYGRTGFNEKLFF.

J is TRBJ1-1 and V is TRBV3-1; TCRdb proposes TRBD1, but this gene call is untestable without DNA. Germline V lookup: CDR1 LGHDT, CDR2 YNNKEL (reference sequence). This CDR3 is built from 18 residues. The CDR3 region is CASSQNYPAGQLNTEAFF.

The J gene is TRBJ2-1, the V gene TRBV25-1. This CDR3 comprises 13 residues. CDR1 MGHDK and CDR2 SYGVNS come from the germline V gene. CDR3 sequence reads: CASTATFYNEQFF.

This rearrangement joins TRBV14 to TRBJ1-2; TCRdb gives TRBD1 as the D gene, but with no DNA this cannot be confirmed. The germline V gene encodes CDR1 SGHDN and CDR2 FVKESK. The CDR3 totals 16 residues. The CDR3 spells CASSQDWTGNNYGYTF.

The CDR3 spells CASSFSDSNYEQYF. This chain links TRBV5-1 with TRBJ2-7; as DNA is missing, the TRBD1 call by TCRdb cannot be tested. Germline CDR1 SGHRS, CDR2 YFSETQ. CDR3 length: 14 amino acids.